What follows describes a single TCR beta chain. No antigen is known for it. The ends were cut back, 4 bases at V and 7 bases at J, with 13 bases in the middle. Germline V lookup: CDR1 PRHDT, CDR2 FYEKMQ (reference sequence). The CDR3 spans 13 residues. This specimen belongs to a study of OX40 agonist ivuxolimab in advanced cancers. Profiled with immunoSEQ multiplex PCR; TCRdb holds only in-frame clones, not every one. The data contain approximately 69,000 clones, around 85% of them seen just once; the ten biggest clones take up 5.9%. Study-wide results and limits: The CD4+ and CD8+ T cells in the blood had expanded clonally by week 6 at 0.1 to 3.0 mg/kg. There were, on average, more expanded clones in CD8+ T cells than in CD4+.

Individuals having autoimmune disease history or systemic immunosuppression were not enrolled. The sequence was collected from an adult with an advanced solid tumor such as melanoma, head and neck, liver or kidney cancer. The chain joins TRBV13 to TRBJ1-2; D is possibly TRBD1 (6 bases). The sequencing here drew on CD4+ or CD8+ T cells sorted from blood, taken in a trial of the OX40 agonist ivuxolimab. CDR3 region: CASSSLGGAGYTF. The CDR3 region has the DNA TGTGCCAGCAGCTCCCTTGGGGGCGCTGGCTACACCTTC.